This TCR beta chain was captured in a study of cytomegalovirus exposure and HLA in healthy donors. On this clone itself: Its antigen is unidentified.

The CDR3 loop spans 12 amino acids. The V end was cut by 7 bases, the J end by 8 bases, with 14 bases between. CDR1 and CDR2 (germline): MDHEN, SYDVKM. PCR was performed using 60 Vbeta and 13 Jbeta primers. Clones were sequenced by immunoSEQ multiplex PCR, and TCRdb holds only the in-frame ones, with some missing. The sample has roughly 80,000 clones; roughly 65% are singletons. Study results and caveats: What a later analysis reportedly showed was that an Asian-associated ancestry cluster had fewer N-insertions than the 666-donor mean. HLA allele associations emerged for roughly 16,000 TCR beta sequences in a later analysis, at 0.05 false discovery rate. Earlier results showed most TCR beta V segments being productive about 87% or about 30% of the time.

The sample taken for sequencing was PBMCs. The chain has TRBV28 and TRBJ1-2, with D perhaps TRBD1 (6 bases). This sequence was found in a male donor in good health and CMV-seropositive. The CDR3 spells CASTGQPRGYTF. As DNA, the CDR3 is TGTGCCAGCACCGGACAGCCTCGCGGCTACACCTTC.